The 4 T cell receptor beta chains reported below all come from one sample, sequenced in a study of blood T cell repertoires in COVID-19 (dated by TCRdb to about 2020). The receptor library was made with the immunoSEQ multiplex PCR assay. TCRdb's version of the immuneACCESS table is confined to in-frame rearrangements and falls short of the full clone set. An unresolved V gene accounts for under half of the shortfall where checked; the remainder is of unknown origin. Recorded for this sample are a few hundred thousand clones; 80% to 90% of them occurred a single time. The ten biggest clones cover roughly 4.3% of the sample. The sequencing input was PBMCs or T cells enriched from blood (not recorded which). The origin of the receptors is a woman aged 25 to 39 who had recovered from COVID-19.

This rearrangement joins TRBV28 to TRBJ1-2; TRBD1 might be the D (5 bases). V was shortened by 10 bases and J by 4 bases, with 13 bases between the two germline ends. Germline CDR1 is MDHEN and CDR2 is SYDVKM. The CDR3 spans 12 residues. DNA of the CDR3: TGTGCCACCCGGGGGTCTGTCTATGGCTACACCTTC. It translates to CATRGSVYGYTF.

V and J are TRBV7-9 and TRBJ1-3; D remains ambiguous. The CDR3 has 14 residues. The V end lost 4 bases, the J end lost 7 bases, and 14 bases lay between the germline ends. Per the germline V gene, CDR1 is SEHNR and CDR2 is FQNEAQ (reference sequence). The CDR3 region is CASSYSTEGNTIYF. In nucleotides, the CDR3 is TGTGCCAGCAGCTATTCGACTGAAGGCAACACCATATATTTT.

J is TRBJ1-2 and V is TRBV27; the D gene is possibly TRBD1 (5 bases). The ends were cut back, 5 bases at V and 1 base at J, with 20 bases in the middle. Germline CDR1 is MNHEY and CDR2 is SMNVEV (reference sequence). This CDR3 region has 17 residues. The CDR3 sequence: CASSLYSSQGLNYGYTF. For the CDR3, the DNA is TGTGCCAGCAGTCTTTACTCGTCCCAGGGTCTTAACTATGGCTACACCTTC.

The chain uses TRBV5-5 and TRBJ2-5; tentative D call: TRBD1 (6 bases). CDR1 and CDR2 (germline): SGHKS, YYEKEE (reference sequence). The CDR3 is 13 amino acids. Trimming removed 4 bases at V and 2 bases at J, with 9 bases between. The CDR3 here is CASSPGQQETQYF. In DNA form, the CDR3 reads TGTGCCAGCAGCCCCGGACAGCAAGAGACCCAGTACTTC.